The entry below gives a single T cell receptor beta chain sequence along with its context. The antigen is unknown. This sample was included in a study of graft-versus-host responses after intestinal transplantation. Study findings and constraints: Some GvH clones appeared in ileal mucosa or blood before recipient bone marrow.

The table came from immunoSEQ multiplex PCR; TCRdb's copy has only in-frame clones and leaves some out. The data hold just under 6,500 clones, with around four fifths observed a single time. The ends were cut back, 8 bases at V and 0 bases at J, with 11 bases in the middle. Germline CDR1 MNHNS, CDR2 SASEGT. The CDR3 loop spans 14 amino acids. Researchers processed graft tissue to release intraepithelial and lamina propria lymphocytes. The sample consisted of ileum tissue, taken nearly 310 days after intestinal transplant. This receptor was identified in a human patient who received an intestinal transplant, so some T cells may come from the graft donor. The chain is built from TRBV6-1 and TRBJ1-5; D not certain. This CDR3 is CASVGRSSNQPQHF. The CDR3 bases are TGTGCCAGCGTCGGACGGAGTAGCAATCAGCCCCAGCATTTT.